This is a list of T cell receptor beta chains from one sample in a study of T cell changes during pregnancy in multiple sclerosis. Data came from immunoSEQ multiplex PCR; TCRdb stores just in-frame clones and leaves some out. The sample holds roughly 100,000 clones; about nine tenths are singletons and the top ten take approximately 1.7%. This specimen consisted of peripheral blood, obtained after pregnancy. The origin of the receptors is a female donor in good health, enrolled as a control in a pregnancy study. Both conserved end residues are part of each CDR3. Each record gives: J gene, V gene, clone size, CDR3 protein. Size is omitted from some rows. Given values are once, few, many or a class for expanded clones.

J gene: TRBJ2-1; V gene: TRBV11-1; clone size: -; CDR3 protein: CASSLGLQSSYNEQFF
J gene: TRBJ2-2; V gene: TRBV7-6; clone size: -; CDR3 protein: CASSRRGKRTSGELFF
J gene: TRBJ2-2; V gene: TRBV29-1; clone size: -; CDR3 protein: CSVDGSGGASNTGELFF
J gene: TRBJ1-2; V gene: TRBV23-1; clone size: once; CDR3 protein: CASPSGDRGRGGSGYTF
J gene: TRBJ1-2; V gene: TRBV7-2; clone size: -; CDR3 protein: CASRRYRGDYGYTF
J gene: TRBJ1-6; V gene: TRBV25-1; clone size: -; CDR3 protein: CASSPRWTGQLNSPLHF
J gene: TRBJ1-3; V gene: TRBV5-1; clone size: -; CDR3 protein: CASSLELLGASSGNTIYF
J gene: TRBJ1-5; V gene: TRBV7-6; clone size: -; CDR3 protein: CASSLWAGNSNQPQHF
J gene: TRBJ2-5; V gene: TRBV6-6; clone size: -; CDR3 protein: CASSYPREGGTQYF
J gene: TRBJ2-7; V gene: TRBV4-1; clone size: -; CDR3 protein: CASSQREGSYEQYF
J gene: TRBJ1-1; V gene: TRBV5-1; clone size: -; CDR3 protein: CASSVGQPNTEAFF
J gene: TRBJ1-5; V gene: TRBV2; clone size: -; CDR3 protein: CASRFSGTPNQPQHF
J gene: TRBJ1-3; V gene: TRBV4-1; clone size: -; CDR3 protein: CASSQAMRSGNTIYF
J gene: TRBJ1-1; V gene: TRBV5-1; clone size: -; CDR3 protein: CASSSPGTENTEAFF
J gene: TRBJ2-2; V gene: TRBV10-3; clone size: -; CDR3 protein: CAISESAPGDGELFF
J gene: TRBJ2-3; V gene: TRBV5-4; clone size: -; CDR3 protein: CASSLEGGRTDTQYF
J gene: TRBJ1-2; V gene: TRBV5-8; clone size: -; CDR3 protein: CASSFFWTAYGYTF
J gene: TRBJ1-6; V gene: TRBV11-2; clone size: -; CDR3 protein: CASSLSFNQGGNSPLHF
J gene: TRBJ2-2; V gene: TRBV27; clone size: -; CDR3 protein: CASSLFQGNPTGELFF
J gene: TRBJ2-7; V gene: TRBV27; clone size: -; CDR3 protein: CASSLRQGPYEQYF
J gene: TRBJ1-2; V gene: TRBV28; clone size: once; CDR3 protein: CASSFTLTGQGNGYTF
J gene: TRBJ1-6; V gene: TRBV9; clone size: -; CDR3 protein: CASSQSGSYNSPLHF
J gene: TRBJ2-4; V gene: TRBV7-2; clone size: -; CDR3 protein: CASSLVAGAVSNIQYF
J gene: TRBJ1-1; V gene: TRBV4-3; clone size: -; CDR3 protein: CASSQELNRGGTEAFF
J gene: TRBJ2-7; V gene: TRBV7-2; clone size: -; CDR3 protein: CASSPRQEPYEQYF
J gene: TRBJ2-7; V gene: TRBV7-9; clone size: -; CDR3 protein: CASSFSGYEQYF
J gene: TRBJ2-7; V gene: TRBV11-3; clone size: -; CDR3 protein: CASSLIGGSYEQYF
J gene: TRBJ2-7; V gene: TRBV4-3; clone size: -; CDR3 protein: CASSQGTGSLYEQYF
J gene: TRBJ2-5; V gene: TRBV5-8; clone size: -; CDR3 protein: CASSPDREETQYF
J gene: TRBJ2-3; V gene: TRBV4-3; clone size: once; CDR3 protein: CASSQDGGFGLSHTDTQYF
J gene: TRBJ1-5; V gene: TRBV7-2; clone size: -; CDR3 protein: CASSPRGPPNQPQHF
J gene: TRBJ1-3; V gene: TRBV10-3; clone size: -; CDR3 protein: CATSFSSGNTIYF
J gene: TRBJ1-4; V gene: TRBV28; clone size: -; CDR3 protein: CASSLGWGGVNEKLFF
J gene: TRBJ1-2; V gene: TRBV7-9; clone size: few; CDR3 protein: CATGGVSGYTF
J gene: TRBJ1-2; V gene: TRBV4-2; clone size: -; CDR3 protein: CASSQIPGQGVYGYTF
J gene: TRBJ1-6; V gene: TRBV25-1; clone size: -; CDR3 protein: CASSAVTGTYNSPLHF
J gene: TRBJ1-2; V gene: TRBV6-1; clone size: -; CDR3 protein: CASSEYSSGGGYGYTF
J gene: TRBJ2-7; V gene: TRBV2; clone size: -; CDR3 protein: CASRFRGKSSYEQYF
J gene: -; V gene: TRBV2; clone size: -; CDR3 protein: CASTPRVSSYEQYF
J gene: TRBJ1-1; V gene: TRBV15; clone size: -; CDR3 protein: CATSGEGITEAFF
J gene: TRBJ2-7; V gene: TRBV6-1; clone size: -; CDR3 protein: CASSGRQGGEQYF
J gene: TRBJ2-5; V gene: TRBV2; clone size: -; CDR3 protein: CASRRRLVVQETQYF
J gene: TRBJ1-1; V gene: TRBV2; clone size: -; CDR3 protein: CASSEGTGRNTEAFF
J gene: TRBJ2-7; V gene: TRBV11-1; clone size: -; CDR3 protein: CASSSTPLGAYEQYF